The T cell receptor (beta chain) under discussion was sequenced for a study of blood T cell repertoires in COVID-19. Study as a whole: Samples came from the United States, Italy and Spain, spanning acute and convalescent COVID-19. In each case, the material was cDNA or gDNA derived from T cells, B-cell-depleted T cells, or PBMCs.

As originally analysed: How many nucleated cells were present was estimated from reference gene primer amplification. Profiling relied on immunoSEQ multiplex PCR, and the TCRdb table lists in-frame clones only, not all of them. V and J calls and clone size are as listed in that table; D and trimming were resolved from the DNA. Here the sample spans about 20,000 clones, over 85% being singletons. V dropped 3 bases and J dropped 0; count of bases not matched to a gene: 2. Per germline, CDR1 SGDLS and CDR2 YYNGEE. The length of the CDR3 is 15 residues. Sequencing was carried out using peripheral blood. The receptor was derived from a woman aged 45-65 years with active COVID-19. The J gene is TRBJ1-4, the V gene TRBV9, with 7 bases lining up with TRBD1. The CDR3, as DNA: TGTGCCAGCAGCGGGACAGGAGCAACTAATGAAAAACTGTTTTTT. Encoded protein: CASSGTGATNEKLFF.